This is a list of T cell receptor beta chains from one sample in a study of blood T cell repertoires in COVID-19. Using immunoSEQ multiplex PCR, the repertoire was profiled, and TCRdb retains in-frame clones only, with some absent. Of some 140,000 clones listed, about 90% are singletons. Material: peripheral blood. These receptors originate from a man between 45 and 60 years old with acute or convalescent COVID-19. CDR3s include the opening cysteine and the closing phenylalanine or tryptophan. The D gene is left open where the match is weak. Size is stated for part of the rows, as once, few or many counts, or as a class when the clone is expanded.

. . TRBJ1-3 TRBV7-2 TGTGCCAGCAGCTTTCAAGGACTCTTGAGCTCTGGAAACACCATATATTTT CASSFQGLLSSGNTIYF
TRBD2 . TRBJ2-1 TRBV6-2/TRBV6-3 TGTGCCAGCAGTTCCTCAAGACTAGCGGGGGGGCCGGTCAATGAGCAGTTCTTC CASSSSRLAGGPVNEQFF
. . TRBJ1-1 TRBV27 TGTGCCAGCAGTACCCTCAGAAATTTCATGAACACTGAAGCTTTCTTT CASSTLRNFMNTEAFF
. few TRBJ1-5 TRBV6-6 TGTGCCAGCAGTTACTCGACAGATAGCAATCAGCCCCAGCATTTT CASSYSTDSNQPQHF
. . TRBJ1-2 TRBV6-5 TGTGCCAGCACCAAAACGAGCGGGGGTAACTATGGCTACACCTTC CASTKTSGGNYGYTF
TRBD1 . TRBJ2-1 TRBV9 TGTGCCAGCAGCGTAGGACAGGGCACGAGCTCCTACAATGAGCAGTTCTTC CASSVGQGTSSYNEQFF
TRBD1 . TRBJ2-7 TRBV19 TGTGCCAGTAGTACCAATCTCCGACAGGGTGAAGAGCAGTACTTC CASSTNLRQGEEQYF
TRBD1 once TRBJ1-2 TRBV28 TGTGCCAGCAGGGGGGGGACAGGGACCTATGGCTACACCTTC CASRGGTGTYGYTF
. . TRBJ2-3 TRBV7-9 TGTGCCAGCAGCTTATCGCGTGATACGCAGTATTTT CASSLSRDTQYF
TRBD1 . TRBJ2-1 TRBV2 TGTGCCAGCAGTGAAGACAGGGGGAATGAGCAGTTCTTC CASSEDRGNEQFF
. . TRBJ1-1 TRBV13 TGTGCCAGCAGCTTATCAAGGGGTGAAGCTTTCTTT CASSLSRGEAFF
. . TRBJ2-6 TRBV19 TGTGCCAGTAGTGCGGGAACCGGGGCCAACGTCCTGACTTTC CASSAGTGANVLTF
. . TRBJ1-3 TRBV6-2/TRBV6-3 TGTGCCAGCAGCCTCAGGGGAAGAACGGGATTTACAAGCTCTGGAAACACCATATATTTT CASSLRGRTGFTSSGNTIYF
. . TRBJ1-6 TRBV7-2 TGTGCCAGCAGCCAACAGAGCTCCTATAATTCACCCCTCCACTTT CASSQQSSYNSPLHF
. . TRBJ1-2 TRBV10-3 TGTGCCACGAAGACACTCTACTATGGCTACACCTTC CATKTLYYGYTF
. . TRBJ1-2 TRBV5-4 TGTGCCAGCAGCTTCCCAGGAAACTATGGCTACACCTTC CASSFPGNYGYTF
TRBD1 . TRBJ2-2 TRBV29-1 TGCAGCGGCGGACAGGGGATGTCCGGGGAGCTGTTTTTT CSGGQGMSGELFF
TRBD1 . TRBJ1-6 TRBV6-5 TGTGCCAGCAGTTCAGGACAGGGTATAGTGTCACCCCTCCACTTT CASSSGQGIVSPLHF
. . TRBJ2-5 TRBV9 TGTGCCAGCAGCTCTGGGAGGCGGACACCTGCCCAAGAGACCCAGTACTTC CASSSGRRTPAQETQYF
TRBD2 . TRBJ2-7 TRBV7-9 TGTGCCAGCAGCGGCGGGACTAGCGGCTACGAGCAGTACTTC CASSGGTSGYEQYF
. . TRBJ2-6 TRBV19 TGTGCCAGTAGTTTAGACTCGGTCTCTGGGGCCAACGTCCTGACTTTC CASSLDSVSGANVLTF
. . TRBJ1-2 TRBV19 TGTGCCAGCAGGCAGCAGGTCCTAAGTGGTGGCTACACCTTC CASRQQVLSGGYTF